This T cell receptor (beta chain) is drawn from a study of cytomegalovirus exposure and HLA in healthy donors. Study background: Out of roughly 170 million T cells, an earlier analysis found more than 95 million unique TCR beta sequences in total. From HLA-typed donors, an early data release held 70 million to 100 million unique TCRs.

Germline CDR1 reads LGHNA; CDR2 reads YSLEER. CDR3 length equals 15 residues. J was trimmed by 6 bases and V by 1 base; bases with no gene match: 6. As to this clone: Its antigen is still unknown.

With 60 Vbeta and 13 Jbeta primers, the PCR was carried out. Repertoires were generated with immunoSEQ multiplex PCR, while TCRdb's copy carries only in-frame clones and drops some. Seen here are 85,000 to 100,000 clones, roughly 71% observed once, and the top ten hold around 4.5%. Study-level points and caveats: In vitro checks showed that a few CMV-associated chains really do target CMV antigens.

The V and J genes are TRBV4-3 and TRBJ2-7, with 10 bases lining up with TRBD2. The TCR comes from a middle-aged woman in good health and CMV-seronegative. The sequencing sample was made of PBMCs. The CDR3 loop is CASSQVFLAGVEQYF. The CDR3 nucleotides are TGCGCCAGCAGCCAAGTGTTTCTAGCGGGGGTCGAGCAGTACTTC.